This TCR beta chain was captured in a study of control samples from healthy donors and cancer patients. TCRdb's copy holds only in-frame clones and misses some; the assay was immunoSEQ multiplex PCR. The top ten hold over 1.5% of the sample, which has approximately 35,000 clones, 93% seen once. With 4 bases removed from V and 0 bases from J, the gap between germline ends came to 13 bases. The CDR3 spans 17 residues. Germline lookup yields CDR1 LGHNA and CDR2 YNFKEQ. This chain uses TRBV4-2 with TRBJ1-6; D not certain. This sequence was found in a man in his forties with colorectal cancer. Material: PBMCs. In DNA, the CDR3 is TGTGCCAGCAGCCCCGGTACCTCGAGCTCCTATAATTCACCCCTCCACTTT. Protein sequence: CASSPGTSSSYNSPLHF.